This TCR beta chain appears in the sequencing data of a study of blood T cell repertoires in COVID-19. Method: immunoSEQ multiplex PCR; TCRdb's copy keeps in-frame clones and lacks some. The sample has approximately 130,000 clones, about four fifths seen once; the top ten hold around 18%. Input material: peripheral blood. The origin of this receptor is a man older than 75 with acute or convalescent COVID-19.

The CDR3 is CAITGTGETEAFF. The CDR3 nucleotides read TGTGCCATCACCGGGACAGGGGAGACTGAAGCTTTCTTT. This chain connects TRBV10-3 to TRBJ1-1, with 10 bases identical to TRBD1. The V segment lost 7 bases and the J segment 5 bases; nucleotides outside the gene matches: 4. CDR3 size: 13 residues. Per the germline V gene, CDR1 is ENHRY and CDR2 is SYGVKD.